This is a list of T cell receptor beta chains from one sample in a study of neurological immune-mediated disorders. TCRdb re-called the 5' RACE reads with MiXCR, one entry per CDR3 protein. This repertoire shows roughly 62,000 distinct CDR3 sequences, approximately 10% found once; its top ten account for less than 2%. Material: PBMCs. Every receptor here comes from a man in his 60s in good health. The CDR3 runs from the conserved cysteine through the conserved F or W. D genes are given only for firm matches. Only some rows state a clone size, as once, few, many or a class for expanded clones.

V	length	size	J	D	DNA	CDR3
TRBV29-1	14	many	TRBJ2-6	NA	TGCAGCGTTGAAGCACCTTCAGGGGCCAACGTCCTGACTTTC	CSVEAPSGANVLTF
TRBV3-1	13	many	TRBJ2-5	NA	TGTGCCAGCAGCCGACGAGGGGAAGAGACCCAGTACTTC	CASSRRGEETQYF
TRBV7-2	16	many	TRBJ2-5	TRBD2	TGTGCCAGCAGCGGCCTTGTTAGCGGGGGGGCGTCAACCCAGTACTTC	CASSGLVSGGASTQYF
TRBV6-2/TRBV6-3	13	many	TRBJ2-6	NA	TGTGCCAGCTCCCTCTCTGGGGCCAACGTCCTGACTTTC	CASSLSGANVLTF
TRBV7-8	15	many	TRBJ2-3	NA	TGTGCCAGCAGCTCATGGCGGCAGGGCAAAGATACGCAGTATTTT	CASSSWRQGKDTQYF
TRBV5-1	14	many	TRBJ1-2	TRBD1	TGCGCCAGCAGCCCAGGGGGGGGAGCCTATGGCTACACCTTC	CASSPGGGAYGYTF
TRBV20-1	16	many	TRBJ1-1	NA	TGCAGTGCTAGAGATCTCCCGGGCCAACTGAACACTGAAGCTTTCTTT	CSARDLPGQLNTEAFF
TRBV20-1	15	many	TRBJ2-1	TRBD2	TGCAGTGCTAGAGGTAGCCTAGCGGGGACCAATGAGCAGTTCTTC	CSARGSLAGTNEQFF
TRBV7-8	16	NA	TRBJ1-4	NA	TGTGCCAGCAGCTTAGTCAACAGGGCCAATCGAGAAAAACTGTTTTTT	CASSLVNRANREKLFF
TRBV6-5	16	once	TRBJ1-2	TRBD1	TGTGCCAGCAGTCGCCTGGGGACAGGTGTCGGGTATGTCTACACCTTC	CASSRLGTGVGYVYTF
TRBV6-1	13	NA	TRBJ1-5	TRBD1	TGTGCCAGCAGTACGACAGGGAATCAGCCCCAGCATTTT	CASSTTGNQPQHF
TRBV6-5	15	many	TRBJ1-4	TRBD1	TGTGCCAGCAGTCTCAGGGGGCTTGCTAATGAAAAACTGTTTTTT	CASSLRGLANEKLFF
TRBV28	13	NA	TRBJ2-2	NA	TGTGCCAGCAGTTTAAGGGCCACCGGGGAGCTGTTTTTT	CASSLRATGELFF
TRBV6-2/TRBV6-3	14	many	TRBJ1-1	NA	TGTGCCAGCAGTTACTCGTCTGGAGGGCGTGAAGCTTTCTTT	CASSYSSGGREAFF
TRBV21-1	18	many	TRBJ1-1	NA	TGTGCCAGCAAGTACCCCGAGGAGACAGGGGATATGAACACTGAAGCTTTCTTT	CASKYPEETGDMNTEAFF
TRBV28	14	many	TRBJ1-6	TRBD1	TGTGCCAGCAGACAGGGGGGATATAATTCACCCCTCCACTTT	CASRQGGYNSPLHF
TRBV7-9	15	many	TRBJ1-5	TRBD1	TGTGCCAGCAGCTCAATAGGACAGGGTAATCAGCCCCAGCATTTT	CASSSIGQGNQPQHF
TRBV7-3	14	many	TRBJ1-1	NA	TGTGCCAGCAGCTTAAACGGGATGGACACTGAAGCTTTCTTT	CASSLNGMDTEAFF
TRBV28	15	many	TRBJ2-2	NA	TGTGCCAGCAGTGGGGATGCTCCGTACACCGGGGAGCTGTTTTTT	CASSGDAPYTGELFF
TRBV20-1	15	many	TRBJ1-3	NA	TGCAGTGCTAGAGGCGGGACGGTCCCTGGAAACACCATATATTTT	CSARGGTVPGNTIYF
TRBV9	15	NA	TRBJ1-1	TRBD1	TGTGCCAGCAGTTACGCGGAGGGGGCGGACACTGAAGCTTTCTTT	CASSYAEGADTEAFF
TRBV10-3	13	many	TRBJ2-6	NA	TGTGCCGCCCGGGAGTCTGGGGCCAACGTCCTGACTTTC	CAARESGANVLTF
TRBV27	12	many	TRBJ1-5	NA	TGTGCCAGCAAAGAGGGCAATCAGCCCCAGCATTTT	CASKEGNQPQHF
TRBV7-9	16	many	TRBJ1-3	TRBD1	TGTGCCAGCAGCCCCCCACAGGGGAACTCTGGAAACACCATATATTTT	CASSPPQGNSGNTIYF
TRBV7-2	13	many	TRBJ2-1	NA	TGTGCCAGCAGCTTAGCGAGGCTGACCGAGCAGTTCTTC	CASSLARLTEQFF
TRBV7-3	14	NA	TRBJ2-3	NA	TGTGCCAGCAACACGGGCGCCGGGCGGGATACGCAGTATTTT	CASNTGAGRDTQYF
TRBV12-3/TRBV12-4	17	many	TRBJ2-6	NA	TGTGCCAGCACCCTAGGACAGACCTTCTCTGGGGCCAACGTCCTGACTTTC	CASTLGQTFSGANVLTF
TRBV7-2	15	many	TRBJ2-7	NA	TGTGCCAGCAGCTTAGCGGTTGTAGAATTGAGTGAGCAGTACTTC	CASSLAVVELSEQYF
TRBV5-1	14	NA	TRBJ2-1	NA	TGCGCCAGCAGCTTGGCCCCGGGAAGTAGTGAGCAGTTCTTC	CASSLAPGSSEQFF
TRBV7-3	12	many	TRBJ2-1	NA	TGTGCCAGCAGCTTTCAAGCGGGTGAGCAGTTCTTC	CASSFQAGEQFF
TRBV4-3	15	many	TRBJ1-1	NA	TGCGCCAGCAGCCAAGGAGACACACCGAACACTGAAGCTTTCTTT	CASSQGDTPNTEAFF
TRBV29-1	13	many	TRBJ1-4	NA	TGCAGCGTTTCATCCGGGGCTTCCGAAAAACTGTTTTTT	CSVSSGASEKLFF